This T cell receptor beta chain is from a study of T-cell memory formation after mild COVID-19. Notes on the study in general: Contracting CD4+ clones sat mainly in CM and EM; CD8+ in EMRA. Some clones that responded turned up in pre-infection memory, which suggests that cross-reactive memory joined in. Day 15 to 85 contracting clones showed balanced CD4/CD8; later expanders leaned CD4+.

About this clonotype itself: Its antigen is undetermined.

With constant-segment primers, 5'RACE yielded cDNA libraries of TCR alpha and TCR beta that carried sample barcodes and UMIs. TCRdb ran MiXCR on the 5' RACE reads and lists one entry per CDR3 protein. Of 65,000 to 90,000 distinct CDR3 sequences listed, 11% to 15% were seen once; the top ten hold 30% to 35%. Sequenced input: PBMCs or a T cell subset sorted from them (not recorded which). This TCR came from an adult woman who had mild COVID-19 (a few samples of this study predate the infection). Cell type and time point are not known.

The CDR3 coding sequence is TGTGCCAGCAGCGCCAGGGGCGAAGCTTTCTTT. Its translation: CASSARGEAFF. The V gene is TRBV9, the J gene TRBJ1-1; a weak D match, TRBD1 (6 bases). This CDR3 is 11 amino acids long. The germline V gene encodes CDR1 SGDLS and CDR2 YYNGEE. Trimming stripped 3 bases from V and 8 bases from J, with 8 bases between.